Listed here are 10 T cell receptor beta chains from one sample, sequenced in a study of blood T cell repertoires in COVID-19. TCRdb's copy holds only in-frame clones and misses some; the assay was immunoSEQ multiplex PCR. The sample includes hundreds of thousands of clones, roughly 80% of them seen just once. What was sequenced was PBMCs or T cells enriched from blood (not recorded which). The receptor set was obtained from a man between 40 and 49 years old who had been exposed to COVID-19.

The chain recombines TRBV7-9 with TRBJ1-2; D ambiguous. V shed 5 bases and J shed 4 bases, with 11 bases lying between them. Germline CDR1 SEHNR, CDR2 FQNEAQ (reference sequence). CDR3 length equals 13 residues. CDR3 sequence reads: CASSRGLGYGYTF. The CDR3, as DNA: TGTGCCAGCAGCCGAGGTCTAGGCTATGGCTACACCTTC.

As DNA, the CDR3 is TGTGCCAGAAGCTTTTGGGGGGAGAAGAGCGGCGGAGAGACCCAGTACTTC. Its protein product is CARSFWGEKSGGETQYF. The chain uses TRBV5-3 and TRBJ2-5, with D perhaps TRBD2 (6 bases). TRBV5-3 is given ORF status, its function remaining uncertain. The length of the CDR3 is 17 residues. Trimming removed 2 bases at V and 4 bases at J, with 21 bases between.

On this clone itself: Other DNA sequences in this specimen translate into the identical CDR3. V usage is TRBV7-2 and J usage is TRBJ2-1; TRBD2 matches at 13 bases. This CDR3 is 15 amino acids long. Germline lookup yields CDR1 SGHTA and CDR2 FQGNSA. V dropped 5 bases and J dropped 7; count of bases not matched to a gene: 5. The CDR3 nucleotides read TGTGCCAGCAGCCCGTGGACTAGCGGGAGTAATGAGCAGTTCTTC. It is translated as CASSPWTSGSNEQFF.

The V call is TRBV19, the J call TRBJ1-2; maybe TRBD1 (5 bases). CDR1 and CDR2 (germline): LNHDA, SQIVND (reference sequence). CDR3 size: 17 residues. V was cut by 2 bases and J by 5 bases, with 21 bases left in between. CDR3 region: CASSISEGTDWKYGYTF. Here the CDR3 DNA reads TGTGCCAGTAGTATATCGGAGGGGACGGACTGGAAGTATGGCTACACCTTC.

CDR3 coding DNA: TGTGCCTGGAGTGTAGCCGGTAGCGGGCTCACAGATACGCAGTATTTT. Amino acids: CAWSVAGSGLTDTQYF. The chain combines TRBV30 with TRBJ2-3, with TRBD2 matching over 7 bases. Germline trimming cut 0 bases from V and 2 bases from J; bases unmatched to any gene: 8. The CDR3 runs 16 residues. CDR1 is GTSNPN, CDR2 SVGIG, per germline (reference sequence). Filled out from reference TRBV30 and TRBJ2-3, the complete variable domain reads SQTIHQWPATLVQPVGSPLSLECTVEGTSNPNLYWYRQAAGRGLQLLFYSVGIGQISSEVPQNLSASRPQDRQFILSSKKLLLSDSGFYLCAWSVAGSGLTDTQYFGPGTRLTVL.

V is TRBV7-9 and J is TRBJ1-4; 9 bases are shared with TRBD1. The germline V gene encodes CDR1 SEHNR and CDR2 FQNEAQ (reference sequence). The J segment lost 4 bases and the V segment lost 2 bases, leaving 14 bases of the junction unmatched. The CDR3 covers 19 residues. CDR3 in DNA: TGTGCCAGCAGCTTACCTTTACGAGTTGACAGGGGGGATAATGAAAAACTGTTTTTT. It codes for CASSLPLRVDRGDNEKLFF. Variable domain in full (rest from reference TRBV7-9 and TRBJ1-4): DTGVSQNPRHKITKRGQNVTFRCDPISEHNRLYWYRQTLGQGPEFLTYFQNEAQLEKSRLLSDRFSAERPKGSFSTLEIQRTEQGDSAMYLCASSLPLRVDRGDNEKLFFGSGTQLSVL.

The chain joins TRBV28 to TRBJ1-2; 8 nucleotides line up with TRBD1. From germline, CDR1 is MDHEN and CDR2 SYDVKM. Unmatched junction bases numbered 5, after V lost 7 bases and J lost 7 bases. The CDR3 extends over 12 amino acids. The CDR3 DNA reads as TGTGCCAGCACGGACAGGGAGGGTGGCTACACCTTC. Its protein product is CASTDREGGYTF.

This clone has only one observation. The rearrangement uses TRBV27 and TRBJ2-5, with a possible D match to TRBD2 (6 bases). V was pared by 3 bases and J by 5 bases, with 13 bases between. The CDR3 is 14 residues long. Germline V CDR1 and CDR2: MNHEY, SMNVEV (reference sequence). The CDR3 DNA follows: TGTGCCAGCAGTTTCTTAGCTAGCGTCGAGACCCAGTACTTC. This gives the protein CASSFLASVETQYF.

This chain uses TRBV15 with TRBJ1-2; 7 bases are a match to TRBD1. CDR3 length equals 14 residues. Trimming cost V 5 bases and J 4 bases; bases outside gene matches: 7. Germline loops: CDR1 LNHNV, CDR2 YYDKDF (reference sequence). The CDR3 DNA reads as TGTGCCACCAGCGAGGGGGCTCAGACCTATGGCTACACCTTC. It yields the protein CATSEGAQTYGYTF.

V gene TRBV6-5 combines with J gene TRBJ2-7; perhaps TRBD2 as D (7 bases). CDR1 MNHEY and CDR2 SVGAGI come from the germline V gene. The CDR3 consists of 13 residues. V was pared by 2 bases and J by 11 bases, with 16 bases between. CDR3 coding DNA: TGTGCCAGCAGTTACCTGGGGGGGGCCCCCGAGTACTTC. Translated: CASSYLGGAPEYF.